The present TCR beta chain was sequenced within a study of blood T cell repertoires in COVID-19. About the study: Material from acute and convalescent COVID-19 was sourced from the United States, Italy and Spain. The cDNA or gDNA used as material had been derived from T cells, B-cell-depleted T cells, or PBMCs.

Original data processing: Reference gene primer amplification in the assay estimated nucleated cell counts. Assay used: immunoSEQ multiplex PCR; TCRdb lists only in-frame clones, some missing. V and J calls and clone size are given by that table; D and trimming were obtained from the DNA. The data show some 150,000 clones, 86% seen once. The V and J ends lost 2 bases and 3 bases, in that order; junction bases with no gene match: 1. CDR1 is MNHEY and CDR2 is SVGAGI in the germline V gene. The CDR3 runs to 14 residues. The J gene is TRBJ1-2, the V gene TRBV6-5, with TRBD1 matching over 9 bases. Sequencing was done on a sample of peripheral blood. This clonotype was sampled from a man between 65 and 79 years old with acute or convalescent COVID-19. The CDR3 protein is CASSYGQGHYGYTF. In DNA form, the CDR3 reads TGTGCCAGCAGTTACGGACAGGGGCACTATGGCTACACCTTC.